This TCR beta chain was identified in a study of Graves' ophthalmopathy and Graves' hyperthyroidism. This clonotype appeared a few times. The germline CDR1 and CDR2 sequences are LGHNA and YSLEER. The V end was cut by 0 bases, the J end by 4 bases, with 12 bases between. The CDR3 consists of 16 residues. Scientists amplified the TCR beta CDR3 regions from RNA transcripts. HTBI-primed first-round RT-PCR preceded second-round multiplex PCR. Using its own MiXCR run on the multiplex PCR reads, TCRdb lists one record per CDR3 protein. Seen here are more than 300,000 distinct CDR3 sequences, about 17% observed once, and the top ten hold 2.4%.

The V and J genes are TRBV4-3 and TRBJ2-2, with TRBD2 as a possible D gene (7 bases). Sequencing was done on a sample of peripheral blood. The TCR originated in an adult woman with stable Graves' hyperthyroidism. CDR3 protein: CASSQERGLTTGELFF. As DNA, the CDR3 is TGCGCCAGCAGCCAAGAGCGGGGGCTGACCACCGGGGAGCTGTTTTTT.